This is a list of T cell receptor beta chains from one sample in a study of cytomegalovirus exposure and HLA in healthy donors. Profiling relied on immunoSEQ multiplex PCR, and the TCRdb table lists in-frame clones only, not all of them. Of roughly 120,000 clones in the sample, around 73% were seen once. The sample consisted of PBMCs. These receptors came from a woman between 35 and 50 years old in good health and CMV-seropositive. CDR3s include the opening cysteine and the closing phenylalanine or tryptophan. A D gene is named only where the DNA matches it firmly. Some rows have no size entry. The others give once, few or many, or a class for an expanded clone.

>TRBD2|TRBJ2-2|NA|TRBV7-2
CASSIRTSGGAVTGELFF
TGTGCCAGCAGCATCAGGACTAGCGGGGGGGCTGTAACCGGGGAGCTGTTTTTT
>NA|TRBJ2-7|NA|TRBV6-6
CASSYQRAQYF
TGTGCCAGCAGTTACCAGCGGGCGCAGTACTTC
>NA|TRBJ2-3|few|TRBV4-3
CASSQSRADTQYF
TGCGCCAGCAGCCAGTCTCGGGCAGATACGCAGTATTTT
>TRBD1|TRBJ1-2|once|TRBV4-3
CASSQDDRDYGYTF
TGCGCCAGCAGCCAGGACGACAGGGACTATGGCTACACCTTC
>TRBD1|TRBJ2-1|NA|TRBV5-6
CASSRPGTGFIEQFF
TGTGCCAGCAGCCGACCCGGGACAGGGTTTATTGAGCAGTTCTTC
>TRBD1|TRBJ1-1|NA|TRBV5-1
CASSPGGSFTEAFF
TGCGCCAGCAGTCCAGGGGGCAGTTTCACTGAAGCTTTCTTT
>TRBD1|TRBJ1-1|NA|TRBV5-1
CASTEGAITEAFF
TGCGCCAGCACGGAGGGGGCGATCACTGAAGCTTTCTTT
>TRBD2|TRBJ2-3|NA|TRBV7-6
CATSLLPGLVNPDTQYF
TGTGCCACCAGCCTTCTCCCGGGACTAGTAAATCCGGATACGCAGTATTTT
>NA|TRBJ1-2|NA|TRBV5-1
CASSLESANYGYTF
TGCGCCAGCAGCTTGGAGAGTGCTAACTATGGCTACACCTTC
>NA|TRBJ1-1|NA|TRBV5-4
CASSLAGWEAFF
TGTGCCAGCAGCTTGGCAGGTTGGGAAGCTTTCTTT
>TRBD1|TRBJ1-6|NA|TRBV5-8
CASSHRDRTYSYNSPLHF
TGTGCCAGCAGCCACCGGGACAGGACCTATTCATATAATTCACCCCTCCACTTT
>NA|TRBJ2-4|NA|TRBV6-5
CASSSPGANIQYF
TGTGCCAGCAGCTCCCCTGGGGCAAACATTCAGTACTTC
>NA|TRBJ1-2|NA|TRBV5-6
CASSSLVDRASYGYTF
TGTGCCAGCAGCTCCCTCGTCGACAGAGCCTCCTATGGCTACACCTTC
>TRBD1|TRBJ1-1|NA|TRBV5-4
CASSPVRGRNTEAFF
TGTGCCAGCAGCCCCGTCAGGGGGCGCAACACTGAAGCTTTCTTT